One T cell receptor (beta chain) is described in this entry. Its antigen remains unidentified. This CDR3 comprises 15 residues. CDR1 SGHVS and CDR2 FNYEAQ come from the germline V gene. The germline V and J ends were trimmed by 5 bases and 6 bases, with 17 bases remaining between them. These data originate in a study of shared clonotypes between healthy human individuals. The overall study: CD4 naive and CD4 memory each took three plates per donor, while CD8 naive took two and CD8 memory one. Study results and limitations: Non-shared clonotypes displayed generation probabilities falling below those of clonotypes present in all four donors.

The study drew all its donors from Caucasian adults living in Nashville, Tennessee. Assay execution proceeded at the deep level. The protocol was immunoSEQ multiplex PCR, while the TCRdb copy is restricted to in-frame clones and leaves out a portion. The sample has some 240,000 clones, approximately 65% seen once. The rearrangement links TRBV7-6 to TRBJ1-5; TRBD1 might be the D (6 bases). The specimen sequenced was memory CD4+ T cells sorted from blood. The subset is: CD45RA-negative fraction. This TCR was recovered from a man aged 30 to 39 in good health. CDR3 loop: CASSIGGKFGQPQHF. CDR3 bases: TGTGCCAGCAGCATAGGGGGGAAGTTCGGTCAGCCCCAGCATTTT.